Each of the 5 T cell receptor beta chains below was sequenced from the same sample in a study of CD8 T cells in ankylosing spondylitis. Study-level points and caveats: A motif of fewer than ten highly homologous TCR beta variants was seen as apparently characteristic of ankylosing spondylitis blood.

TCRdb re-called the 5' RACE reads through MiXCR, storing one row per CDR3 protein. The profile shows about 750,000 distinct CDR3 sequences, 19% of them singletons. Antigen specificity for these receptors is unknown. Input material: blood, either unsorted or a sorted T cell fraction (not recorded which). These receptors were obtained from a male donor with ankylosing spondylitis.

The chain uses TRBV28 and TRBJ2-3; D may be TRBD1 or TRBD2 (5 bases each). The CDR3 is 16 amino acids. Trimming removed 8 bases at V and 0 bases at J, with 18 bases between. CDR1 and CDR2 from the germline V gene are MDHEN and SYDVKM. In DNA form, the CDR3 reads TGTGCCAGCGGCTCAAGCTTCGGGGCTAGCACAGATACGCAGTATTTT. It specifies CASGSSFGASTDTQYF.

This clonotype was observed at least ten times. This rearrangement joins TRBV9 to TRBJ1-5; 7 bases are shared with TRBD1. This CDR3 is 14 amino acids long. V dropped 5 bases and J dropped 2; count of bases not matched to a gene: 4. Per the germline V gene, CDR1 is SGDLS and CDR2 is YYNGEE. The CDR3 region has the DNA TGTGCCAGCAGTGGGGACAGTCGCAATCAGCCCCAGCATTTT. It translates to CASSGDSRNQPQHF.

This clonotype has just a few counts. The gene calls are TRBV6-5 and TRBJ2-3; no reliable D call. Germline CDR1 is MNHEY and CDR2 is SVGAGI. This CDR3 has 16 residues. The germline V and J ends were trimmed by 0 bases and 1 base, with 11 bases remaining between them. CDR3 loop: CASSYSPLEGTDTQYF. The CDR3 DNA sequence: TGTGCCAGCAGTTACTCTCCCCTAGAGGGCACAGATACGCAGTATTTT.

The J gene is TRBJ1-2, the V gene TRBV20-1; D is uncertain. The germline V gene has CDR1 DFQATT and CDR2 SNEGSKA (reference sequence). This CDR3 is built from 11 residues. The germline V and J ends were trimmed by 3 bases and 8 bases, with 10 bases remaining between them. The CDR3 DNA sequence: TGCAGTGCTAGGTCGACTCGGGGCTACACCTTC. This translates into CSARSTRGYTF.

The chain is built from TRBV29-1 and TRBJ1-1, with 9 bases identical to TRBD1. V trimming: 3 bases; J trimming: 4 bases; junction bases outside the gene matches: 3. The CDR3 is 13 amino acids. The germline V gene encodes CDR1 SQVTM and CDR2 ANQGSEA. The CDR3 DNA is TGCAGCGTTGATACAGGGGGCTCCACTGAAGCTTTCTTT. Its protein product is CSVDTGGSTEAFF.